This T cell receptor beta chain was recovered during a study of T cells of healthy individuals. V dropped 2 bases and J dropped 5 bases, with 13 bases sitting between them. CDR3 size: 15 residues. CDR1 and CDR2 (germline): MNHEY, SVGEGT. TCRdb processed the 5' RACE reads anew with MiXCR; each CDR3 protein has one entry. The table lists 85,000 to 100,000 distinct CDR3 sequences, under 20% of them singletons. The V and J genes are TRBV6-2 or TRBV6-3 and TRBJ1-5, with D hard to call. The source is a human donor in good health. CDR3 amino acids: CASSYGLTTYQPQHF. The DNA for the CDR3 is TGTGCCAGCAGTTACGGATTAACAACCTATCAGCCCCAGCATTTT.